This record looks at one TCR beta chain sequence and its context. This entry is derived from a study of cytomegalovirus exposure and HLA in healthy donors. PCR amplification relied on 60 Vbeta primers (plus 13 Jbeta primers). The assay was immunoSEQ multiplex PCR, and TCRdb's table has in-frame clones only and misses some. This table has 150,000 to 200,000 clones, around 88% appearing once. This CDR3 spans 17 amino acids. The junction had 14 bases not matched to a gene; V was cut back by 4 bases and J by 7 bases. CDR1 and CDR2 (germline): MNHEY, SMNVEV (reference sequence). The origin of this receptor is a man aged 40-49 years in good health and CMV-seropositive. The J gene is TRBJ2-1, the V gene TRBV27; 9 nucleotides align to TRBD1. Sequenced sample: PBMCs. The chain's CDR3 is CASSSPPTGGGSNEQFF. As DNA, the CDR3 is TGTGCCAGCAGTTCGCCCCCTACAGGGGGCGGATCGAATGAGCAGTTCTTC.